These 4 T cell receptor beta chains share one sample of origin, sequenced in a study of blood T cell repertoires in COVID-19. Profiled with immunoSEQ multiplex PCR; TCRdb holds only in-frame clones, not every one. Of 35,000 to 50,000 clones in the sample, more than 65% were seen once. Sequencing was done on a sample of peripheral blood. The receptor source for this set is a woman aged 70-85 years with acute or convalescent COVID-19.

J is TRBJ2-7 and V is TRBV27; TRBD1 aligns across 9 bases. The germline V gene has CDR1 MNHEY and CDR2 SMNVEV (reference sequence). The CDR3 totals 14 residues. V shed 6 bases, J shed 4 bases, and the junction held 7 bases outside the gene matches. The chain's CDR3 is CASRDGTGLYEQYF. In DNA form, the CDR3 reads TGTGCCAGCAGGGACGGGACAGGGTTATACGAGCAGTACTTC.

This clone was found once. The chain has TRBV28 and TRBJ1-1; D is unresolved. Germline CDR1 reads MDHEN; CDR2 reads SYDVKM. This CDR3 comprises 14 residues. Trimming cost V 2 bases and J 6 bases, with 13 bases left between them. The CDR3 sequence is CASSLPGVLAEAFF. CDR3 nucleotide sequence: TGTGCCAGCAGTTTACCGGGTGTTTTGGCTGAAGCTTTCTTT.

This clone appeared a single time. The chain couples TRBV18 to TRBJ1-2, with D maybe TRBD1 (5 bases). Trimming shortened V by 4 bases and J by 3 bases, and 9 bases separated the two germline ends. Germline V gene data show CDR1 as KGHSH and CDR2 as LQKENI. The CDR3 contains 13 residues. As DNA, the CDR3 is TGTGCCAGCTCACTAGAAGGGGACTATGGCTACACCTTC. Translation: CASSLEGDYGYTF.

CDR3 sequence reads: CASSQGNQPQHF. In DNA, the CDR3 is TGTGCCAGCTCCCAGGGCAATCAGCCCCAGCATTTT. The chain links TRBV13 to TRBJ1-5, with D unclear. V was shortened by 8 bases and J by 2 bases, with 7 bases between the two germline ends. Germline V gene data show CDR1 as PRHDT and CDR2 as FYEKMQ (reference sequence). The CDR3 spans 12 residues.